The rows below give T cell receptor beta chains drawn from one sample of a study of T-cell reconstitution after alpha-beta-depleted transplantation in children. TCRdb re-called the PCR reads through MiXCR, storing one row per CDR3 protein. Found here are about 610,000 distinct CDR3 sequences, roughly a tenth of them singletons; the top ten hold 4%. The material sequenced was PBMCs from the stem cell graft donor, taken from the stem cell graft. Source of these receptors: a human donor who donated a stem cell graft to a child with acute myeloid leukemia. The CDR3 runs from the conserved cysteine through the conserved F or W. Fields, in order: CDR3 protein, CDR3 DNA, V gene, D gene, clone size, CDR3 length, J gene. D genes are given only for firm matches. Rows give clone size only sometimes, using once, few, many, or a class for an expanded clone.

CSTTQQGRLDNEQFF | TGCAGTACAACACAACAGGGTCGATTAGACAATGAGCAGTTCTTC | TRBV20-1 | - | many | 15 | TRBJ2-1
CSAREGQDEQFF | TGCAGCGCCCGGGAGGGCCAGGATGAGCAGTTCTTC | TRBV29-1 | TRBD2 | few | 12 | TRBJ2-1
CASSPPDRDHEQYF | TGTGCCAGCAGCCCCCCGGACAGGGACCACGAGCAGTACTTC | TRBV7-9 | TRBD1 | few | 14 | TRBJ2-7
CASSLAPEQGTSYNEQFF | TGTGCCAGCAGCTTAGCGCCCGAACAGGGTACTTCCTACAATGAGCAGTTCTTC | TRBV11-1 | - | few | 18 | TRBJ2-1
CASRPGTTGGDTQYF | TGTGCCAGCAGGCCCGGGACTACTGGTGGAGATACGCAGTATTTT | TRBV2 | TRBD2 | many | 15 | TRBJ2-3
CASSPQPLTGANEQFF | TGTGCCAGCTCACCCCAGCCCTTGACAGGGGCCAATGAGCAGTTCTTC | TRBV18 | TRBD1 | - | 16 | TRBJ2-1
CSARVLQLDDTQYF | TGCAGTGCTAGAGTCCTTCAACTCGACGATACGCAGTATTTT | TRBV20-1 | - | many | 14 | TRBJ2-3
CSARGAPLTYNEQFF | TGCAGTGCTAGAGGGGCCCCTCTAACCTACAATGAGCAGTTCTTC | TRBV20-1 | - | many | 15 | TRBJ2-1
CASSYRDYGTDTQYF | TGTGCCAGCAGTTACCGGGACTACGGCACAGATACGCAGTATTTT | TRBV3-1 | TRBD2 | few | 15 | TRBJ2-3
CSGGDNEQFF | TGCAGCGGGGGGGACAATGAGCAGTTCTTC | TRBV29-1 | - | many | 10 | TRBJ2-1
CASSLAGVSYNEQFF | TGTGCCAGCTCCCTAGCGGGAGTCTCCTACAATGAGCAGTTCTTC | TRBV12-3/TRBV12-4 | TRBD2 | many | 15 | TRBJ2-1
CMGRFGAEAFF | TGCATGGGGCGGTTTGGGGCTGAAGCTTTCTTT | TRBV29-1 | - | - | 11 | TRBJ1-1
CASSQDPLAGWNEQFF | TGCGCCAGCAGCCAAGATCCACTAGCGGGGTGGAATGAGCAGTTCTTC | TRBV4-3 | TRBD2 | few | 16 | TRBJ2-1